The 2 T cell receptor beta chains in this list originate from one sample, sequenced in a study of cytomegalovirus exposure and HLA in healthy donors. Use of 60 Vbeta and 13 Jbeta primers characterized the PCR. Profiling relied on immunoSEQ multiplex PCR, and the TCRdb table lists in-frame clones only, not all of them. This sample yields around 150,000 clones, of which more than 80% are seen a single time; 3.5% to 5.5% belongs to the top ten. The sample was PBMCs. All receptors come from a woman aged 40-49 years in good health and CMV-seropositive.

The chain joins TRBV12-2 to TRBJ2-2; TRBD2, the D gene given by the table, was not confirmed from the DNA. TRBV12-2 represents a pseudogene. The CDR3 extends over 18 amino acids. This CDR3 is CASRFWLAGAMVTGELFF. CDR3 nucleotide sequence: TGTGCAAGTCGCTTTTGGCTAGCGGGAGCTATGGTCACCGGGGAGCTGTTTTTT.

This clone was seen a few times. The chain has TRBV6-4 and TRBJ1-1; weak D call: TRBD1 (5 bases). The V and J ends lost 4 bases and 3 bases respectively, with 9 bases between them. CDR3 size: 13 residues. Looked up from germline, CDR1 is MRHNA and CDR2 is SNTAGT. The CDR3 DNA reads as TGTGCCAGCAGTGGGAAGGGGTACACTGAAGCTTTCTTT. This gives the protein CASSGKGYTEAFF.